This TCR beta chain emerged from a study of blood T cell repertoires in COVID-19 (dated by TCRdb to 2019 to 2021). Regarding the complete study: Collaborator samples came from the United States, Italy and Spain and covered acute and convalescent phases of COVID-19. HLA class I and class II types, where available, came from metadata supplied by the sample provider rather than from assay-based typing. Samples came from the ongoing ImmuneRACE study (first 160 participants) plus 1,254 subjects from 6 global collaborators. Nearly every sample came with metadata listing a de-identified subject ID, COVID-19 status, age in years and sex. Deeply sampled blood TCRbeta repertoires from subjects exposed to, actively infected with, or recovered from COVID-19 were included in the dataset. A freely available public database, intended as a resource for researchers studying the immune response to SARS-CoV-2, is where the repertoires were released. The material from the prospective study consisted of cDNA or gDNA derived from T cells, B-cell-depleted T cells, or PBMCs.

Of note for this clone: Its target antigen remains unknown. No per-base quality is available; no much larger clone lies one base away.

Whole blood was collected in K2EDTA tubes by collaborating institutions according to the institutions' own protocols. For TCRbeta analysis, collaborator samples were shipped as frozen whole blood, as isolated PBMCs, or as DNA extracted from either sample type. What the work shows at the level of the full study, not this receptor alone: Clinical and demographic metadata were provided uncurated, with the amount varying by source and participant.

Spanning cysteine to phenylalanine, the CDR3 consists of 15 amino acids. Only CDR3 DNA is held: 45 bases, read in frame from base 1. Germline trimming: 4 bases from V, 0 bases from J; junction bases outside gene matches: 4. The germline V gene (reference sequence) gives CDR1 as MNHEY and CDR2 as SMNVEV. TCRbeta CDR3 regions were amplified from genomic DNA using the immunoSEQ Assay, a bias-controlled multiplex PCR. The authors' analysis ran thus. Nucleated cell counts per sample were estimated from amplification of reference gene primers within the assay. To quantify the absolute abundance of each unique TCRbeta CDR3 rearrangement, sequence reads were collapsed and filtered. Productive Simpson clonality was computed per sample as the square root of Simpson's diversity index over productive rearrangements. TCRdb provides this immuneACCESS table in a form limited to in-frame rearrangements. Some clones are lacking; in checked studies, under half of them reflect an unresolved V gene, and why the rest are absent is not known. That table gives V, J and clone size, and the DNA gave D and trimming. This sample has about 320,000 clones in its table, and around 85% of those were observed once. The ten largest clones capture 7.2% of the sample.

Sequenced sample: peripheral blood. The sequence links TRBV27 to TRBJ2-5; TRBD2 lines up with 8 middle nucleotides. The TCR was taken from a human donor in a cohort sampled during active COVID-19. The CDR3 protein sequence reads: CASSWKAGDQETQYF. The DNA sequence follows: TGTGCCAGCAGTTGGAAAGCGGGGGACCAAGAGACCCAGTACTTC.